The next 20 T cell receptor beta chains were all read from a single sample in a study of T cell responses to AZD1222 COVID-19 vaccine. Sequencing used immunoSEQ multiplex PCR; TCRdb keeps in-frame clones, though not all of them. In the table there are roughly 93,000 clones, about 92% of which are singletons. Source: peripheral blood, taken 28 days after the second AZD1222 dose. These receptors originate from an adult who received the AZD1222 COVID-19 vaccine.

The chain joins TRBV27 to TRBJ2-3; no clear D gene. The germline V gene encodes CDR1 MNHEY and CDR2 SMNVEV (reference sequence). The ends were cut back, 5 bases at V and 0 bases at J, with 18 bases in the middle. The CDR3 has 17 residues. DNA for the CDR3: TGTGCCAGCAGTCCCCCCTTCGCCATAGGGAGCACAGATACGCAGTATTTT. This sequence encodes CASSPPFAIGSTDTQYF.

This clone was counted a few times. The chain joins TRBV6-5 to TRBJ1-6, with D perhaps TRBD1 (6 bases). The CDR3 covers 15 residues. V lost 6 bases to trimming and J lost 6 bases, with 15 bases between them. CDR1 and CDR2 from the germline V gene are MNHEY and SVGAGI. CDR3 loop: CASSKGNRVNSPLHF. CDR3 sequence (DNA): TGTGCCAGCAGCAAGGGCAACAGGGTTAATTCACCCCTCCACTTT.

The chain employs TRBV5-1 and TRBJ1-2; TRBD1 agrees at 8 bases. Trimming cost V 5 bases and J 3 bases; bases outside gene matches: 6. Germline V gene data show CDR1 as SGHRS and CDR2 as YFSETQ. CDR3 length equals 14 residues. CDR3 region: CASRTGEGDYGYTF. The CDR3 bases are TGCGCCAGCAGGACAGGGGAAGGGGACTATGGCTACACCTTC.

In nucleotides, the CDR3 is TGTGCCAGCAGTGAAGAAAAAGGGGGTTACTCAGGAAACACCATATATTTT. It specifies CASSEEKGGYSGNTIYF. This chain joins TRBV2 and TRBJ1-3, with a possible D match to TRBD1 (6 bases). This CDR3 region has 17 residues. With 1 base removed from V and 4 bases from J, the gap between germline ends came to 17 bases. Germline V lookup: CDR1 SNHLY, CDR2 FYNNEI.

The chain has TRBV6-5 and TRBJ2-7; 7 bases fit TRBD1. The germline V gene has CDR1 MNHEY and CDR2 SVGAGI. Trimming cost V 0 bases and J 7 bases; bases outside gene matches: 3. This CDR3 has 13 residues. The CDR3, as DNA: TGTGCCAGCAGTTACTCGAGGGGGCTAGAGCAGTACTTC. Amino acids: CASSYSRGLEQYF.

The sample holds one count of this clone. This chain links TRBV5-4 with TRBJ2-3, with 16 bases lining up with TRBD2. This CDR3 is built from 18 residues. J was trimmed by 2 bases and V by 3 bases; bases with no gene match: 6. Germline V gives CDR1 SGHNT, CDR2 YYREEE (reference sequence). The CDR3 DNA is TGTGCCAGCAGCTCCGCCGGGACTAGCGGGGGGGCCACAGATACGCAGTATTTT. As protein: CASSSAGTSGGATDTQYF.

This clone was seen just once. This chain's CDR3 is CASSLSGPQGIEAFF. In DNA, the CDR3 is TGTGCCAGCAGTCTGTCCGGGCCACAGGGAATTGAAGCTTTCTTT. The V call is TRBV27, the J call TRBJ1-1, with D possibly TRBD1 on 6 matching bases. Germline CDR1 is MNHEY and CDR2 is SMNVEV (reference sequence). The CDR3 is made up of 15 amino acids. V lost 5 bases, J lost 7 bases, and 20 bases lay in between.

This clone appeared a single time. V gene TRBV7-9 combines with J gene TRBJ1-4; 7 bases match TRBD1. Germline CDR1 SEHNR, CDR2 FQNEAQ (reference sequence). The ends lost 5 bases at V and 2 bases at J; junction bases unmatched: 11. There are 17 residues in the CDR3. The CDR3 is CASSPGAGGRTNEKLFF. The CDR3 DNA reads TGTGCCAGCAGCCCGGGGGCAGGGGGACGGACTAATGAAAAACTGTTTTTT.

The rearrangement uses TRBV10-3 and TRBJ1-2; no clear D. Trimming removed 3 bases at V and 4 bases at J, with 12 bases between. Germline lookup yields CDR1 ENHRY and CDR2 SYGVKD. The CDR3 runs to 14 residues. The CDR3 DNA sequence: TGTGCCATCAGTGAACCCCGGTTTCGCTATGGCTACACCTTC. It specifies CAISEPRFRYGYTF.

The genes are TRBV19 and TRBJ2-3; the D gene is possibly TRBD1 (6 bases). There are 14 residues in the CDR3. The V gene's germline CDR1 is LNHDA and CDR2 SQIVND (reference sequence). V was pared by 5 bases and J by 0 bases, with 9 bases between. In nucleotides, the CDR3 is TGTGCCAGTAGTCGGCAGGGGAGCACAGATACGCAGTATTTT. It specifies CASSRQGSTDTQYF. Full variable domain (remainder filled in from reference TRBV19 and TRBJ2-3): DGGITQSPKYLFRKEGQNVTLSCEQNLNHDAMYWYRQDPGQGLRLIYYSQIVNDFQKGDIAEGYSVSREKKESFPLTVTSAQKNPTAFYLCASSRQGSTDTQYFGPGTRLTVL.

The V gene is TRBV7-9, the J gene TRBJ2-1, with a possible D match to TRBD1 (5 bases). CDR1 and CDR2 from the germline V gene are SEHNR and FQNEAQ (reference sequence). The CDR3 is made up of 14 amino acids. Trimming took 5 bases from V and 2 from J, leaving 10 bases between them. The chain's CDR3 is CASSQPGPYNEQFF. CDR3 sequence (DNA): TGTGCCAGCAGCCAACCAGGGCCCTACAATGAGCAGTTCTTC.

V and J are TRBV7-2 and TRBJ2-3; possible D gene TRBD1, 6 bases. The V and J ends lost 5 bases and 0 bases respectively, with 15 bases between them. The CDR3 spans 16 residues. CDR1 is SGHTA, CDR2 FQGNSA, per germline. This CDR3 reads CASSQSAGVSTDTQYF. The CDR3 nucleotides are TGTGCCAGCAGCCAATCGGCAGGGGTTAGCACAGATACGCAGTATTTT.

The genes are TRBV6-2 or TRBV6-3 and TRBJ1-1; 8 nucleotides align to TRBD1. Trimming cost V 0 bases and J 6 bases; bases outside gene matches: 6. The CDR3 runs to 15 residues. CDR1 and CDR2 from the germline V gene are MNHEY and SVGEGT. The CDR3 reads CASSYSRQGTPEAFF. CDR3 bases: TGTGCCAGCAGTTACTCCCGACAGGGGACCCCTGAAGCTTTCTTT.

This clone was counted a few times. The CDR3 DNA reads TGTGCCAGCAGCCGGCGGACTAGGCGCGAGCAGTACTTC. It specifies CASSRRTRREQYF. V gene TRBV3-1 (or the pseudogene TRBV3-2) combines with J gene TRBJ2-7; 7 positions agree with TRBD2. V shed 4 bases, J shed 6 bases, and the junction held 6 bases outside the gene matches. Germline V gives CDR1 LGHDT, CDR2 YNNKEL (reference sequence). The CDR3 sequence is 13 residues long.

The V gene is TRBV7-9, the J gene TRBJ1-1, with 7 nucleotides matching TRBD1. The trim removed 0 bases at V and 6 bases at J, leaving 13 bases unmatched. The germline V gene has CDR1 SEHNR and CDR2 FQNEAQ (reference sequence). The CDR3 consists of 17 residues. CDR3 residues: CASSLAGWGQGGPEAFF. The CDR3 nucleotides read TGTGCCAGCAGCTTAGCGGGGTGGGGTCAGGGGGGCCCTGAAGCTTTCTTT.

The gene calls are TRBV7-9 and TRBJ1-4; perhaps TRBD1 as D (5 bases). This CDR3 is built from 13 residues. CDR1 and CDR2 from the germline V gene are SEHNR and FQNEAQ (reference sequence). V was pared by 3 bases and J by 7 bases, with 9 bases between. In DNA, the CDR3 is TGTGCCAGCAGCTTCTCCAGGGCTGAAAAACTGTTTTTT. Protein: CASSFSRAEKLFF.

The chain links TRBV7-9 to TRBJ1-2; 10 positions agree with TRBD1. The CDR3 is 15 residues long. V shed 4 bases, J shed 7 bases, and the junction held 9 bases outside the gene matches. Germline CDR1 is SEHNR and CDR2 is FQNEAQ (reference sequence). The CDR3 bases are TGTGCCAGCAGCTCAAGGGACAGGGGAGACGTTGGCTACACCTTC. As protein: CASSSRDRGDVGYTF.

The genes are TRBV10-3 and TRBJ2-2; 7 bases map to TRBD1. Germline V gene lookup returns CDR1 ENHRY and CDR2 SYGVKD. The V segment lost 2 bases and the J segment 0 bases; nucleotides outside the gene matches: 6. This CDR3 comprises 17 residues. CDR3: CAISEPDRKTNTGELFF. Written as DNA, the CDR3 is TGTGCCATCAGTGAGCCGGACAGGAAAACGAACACCGGGGAGCTGTTTTTT.

The chain combines TRBV27 with TRBJ1-1; 8 bases align to TRBD1. The CDR3 totals 13 residues. CDR1 MNHEY and CDR2 SMNVEV come from the germline V gene (reference sequence). With 6 bases clipped from V and 3 bases from J, the junction kept 3 bases outside the gene matches. CDR3 residues: CASSTGGYTEAFF. The CDR3 nucleotides are TGTGCCAGCAGCACAGGGGGTTACACTGAAGCTTTCTTT.

The chain employs TRBV6-1 and TRBJ2-7, with D possibly TRBD2 on 6 matching bases. The CDR3 spans 17 residues. Trimming pared 4 bases from V and 0 bases from J, leaving 19 bases between. Germline V gene lookup returns CDR1 MNHNS and CDR2 SASEGT. The CDR3 DNA reads TGTGCCAGCAGTGGGCCCCAGGGCGCGGGGAGCTCCTACGAGCAGTACTTC. This codes for CASSGPQGAGSSYEQYF.